The clone carrying this T cell receptor (beta chain) was recorded at least ten times. CDR1 and CDR2 from the germline V gene are ENHRY and SYGVKD. Trimming removed 5 bases from V and 2 bases from J; junction bases left unmatched: 5. This CDR3 has 15 residues. This sample was included in a study of spatial heterogeneity in lung cancer. Every cDNA TCR molecule received its own unique molecular identifier. One entry per CDR3 protein, called by TCRdb with MiXCR from the 5' RACE reads. This repertoire shows about 110,000 distinct CDR3 sequences, 10% to 12% found once; its top ten account for roughly a quarter. Time point in this sample: blood at routine non-recurrence follow-up after resection.

The source is a female donor with early-stage non-small cell lung cancer. This chain connects TRBV10-3 to TRBJ2-5, with 10 nucleotides matching TRBD2. Sequencing was performed on PBMCs, taken at follow-up. The CDR3 loop is CAISSLAGPQETQYF. DNA of the CDR3: TGTGCCATCAGTTCACTAGCGGGACCGCAAGAGACCCAGTACTTC.